The 16 T cell receptor beta chains listed next were all sequenced from one sample in a study of PD-L1 blockade in urothelial cancer. Indicated time point: pretreatment peripheral blood. Data came from immunoSEQ multiplex PCR; TCRdb stores just in-frame clones and leaves some out. The data hold 37,000 or so clones, with nearly 85% observed a single time. The sample here was PBMCs, taken around atezolizumab (anti-PD-L1) treatment. These receptors all come from a man aged 55 to 70 with urothelial cancer.

This sequence joins TRBV19 and TRBJ2-2; TRBD2 is a possible D gene (6 bases). V lost 5 bases, J lost 2 bases, and 18 bases lay in between. This CDR3 comprises 17 residues. Germline V gives CDR1 LNHDA, CDR2 SQIVND (reference sequence). As DNA, the CDR3 is TGTGCCAGTAGTTCCCCCGTTGGGCGGGGTAACACCGGGGAGCTGTTTTTT. Its translation is CASSSPVGRGNTGELFF.

This rearrangement joins TRBV30 to TRBJ2-1, with a possible D match to TRBD1 (6 bases). Germline V gives CDR1 GTSNPN, CDR2 SVGIG (reference sequence). There are 13 residues in the CDR3. CDR3 loop: CAYRDYSYNEQFF. Here the CDR3 DNA reads TGTGCGTACAGGGATTACTCCTACAATGAGCAGTTCTTC.

The chain employs TRBV25-1 and TRBJ1-1, with 7 bases identical to TRBD1. The germline V gene has CDR1 MGHDK and CDR2 SYGVNS. The CDR3 loop spans 13 amino acids. The junction had 1 base not matched to a gene; V was cut back by 6 bases and J by 0 bases. CDR3 sequence reads: CASRGQLNTEAFF. The CDR3 nucleotides are TGTGCCAGCAGGGGACAGCTGAACACTGAAGCTTTCTTT.

This sequence joins TRBV28 and TRBJ2-7; the D gene is possibly TRBD2 (5 bases). The CDR3 contains 11 residues. Trimming cost V 5 bases and J 5 bases, with 7 bases left between them. Germline values: CDR1 MDHEN, CDR2 SYDVKM. CDR3 DNA sequence: TGTGCCAGCAGTAGAGCGGACGAGCAGTACTTC. Translated, it gives CASSRADEQYF.

The DNA of the CDR3 is TGTGCCAGCAGCCCCGGACTAGTTTGGAATGAGCAGTTCTTC. Amino acid sequence: CASSPGLVWNEQFF. V and J are TRBV11-2 and TRBJ2-1, with 7 nucleotides matching TRBD2. Germline values: CDR1 SGHAT, CDR2 FQNNGV. The CDR3 is 14 amino acids. The V gene end was trimmed by 5 bases and the J gene end by 7 bases; junction bases not matched to a gene: 8.

The chain has TRBV29-1 and TRBJ2-1; D possibly corresponds to TRBD2 (5 bases). This CDR3 is 14 amino acids long. Per germline, CDR1 SQVTM and CDR2 ANQGSEA. The V end lost 3 bases, the J end lost 4 bases, and 13 bases lay between the germline ends. The CDR3 DNA reads TGCAGCGTTGATAACGGGAAAAAGTACAATGAGCAGTTCTTC. Translated, it gives CSVDNGKKYNEQFF.

The gene calls are TRBV27 and TRBJ2-5, with 10 nucleotides matching TRBD1. V was clipped by 11 bases and J by 4 bases; unmatched bases: 13. In germline, CDR1 is MNHEY, CDR2 SMNVEV (reference sequence). The CDR3 loop spans 15 amino acids. CDR3 amino acids: CASFSGTGASETQYF. For the CDR3, the DNA is TGTGCCTCTTTCTCGGGGACAGGGGCTTCAGAGACCCAGTACTTC.

J is TRBJ2-3 and V is TRBV10-1; 8 bases line up with TRBD1. The CDR3 has 14 residues. The junction had 8 bases not matched to a gene; V was cut back by 6 bases and J by 6 bases. Per the germline V gene, CDR1 is WNHNN and CDR2 is SYGVQD (reference sequence). This chain's CDR3 is CASSRTGRGDTQYF. The CDR3 DNA sequence: TGCGCCAGCAGCAGGACAGGGCGAGGGGATACGCAGTATTTT.

This rearrangement joins TRBV7-9 to TRBJ1-2; D gene unclear. Deletions cut 1 base from V and 8 bases from J, with 17 bases between. The CDR3 length is 15 residues. Germline assignment: CDR1 SEHNR and CDR2 FQNEAQ (reference sequence). CDR3 bases: TGTGCCAGCAGCTTAGGGTCAGCATTATTGGGCGGCTACACCTTC. It encodes CASSLGSALLGGYTF.

The CDR3 loop is CASSLATGGAQPQHF. The CDR3 coding sequence is TGTGCCAGCAGCTTAGCTACAGGGGGAGCTCAGCCCCAGCATTTT. This chain uses TRBV7-9 with TRBJ1-5; 8 positions match TRBD1. CDR3 length: 15 amino acids. Germline CDR1 is SEHNR and CDR2 is FQNEAQ (reference sequence). The ends lost 0 bases at V and 6 bases at J; junction bases unmatched: 4.

The sample holds a few counts of this clone. The chain links TRBV6-5 to TRBJ2-5; TRBD2 aligns across 7 bases. Germline V gene data show CDR1 as MNHEY and CDR2 as SVGAGI. With 2 bases clipped from V and 5 bases from J, the junction kept 5 bases outside the gene matches. The CDR3 spans 14 residues. The CDR3 region is CASSYGLDYETQYF. CDR3 in DNA: TGTGCCAGCAGTTACGGACTAGATTACGAGACCCAGTACTTC.

The J gene is TRBJ1-3, the V gene TRBV18; D is perhaps TRBD1 (5 bases). In germline, CDR1 is KGHSH, CDR2 LQKENI. The CDR3 has 16 amino acids. V lost 3 bases and J 0 bases, leaving 12 bases between the germline ends. The CDR3 DNA sequence: TGTGCCAGCTCACCGGGGCAGGGAATCTCTGGAAACACCATATATTTT. Translating gives CASSPGQGISGNTIYF.

The chain employs TRBV5-3 and TRBJ2-5; perhaps TRBD1 as D (6 bases). TRBV5-3 is known as an ORF, though its function is uncertain. The CDR3 runs to 20 residues. V was clipped by 4 bases and J by 1 base, with 29 bases between them. The CDR3 DNA reads TGTGCCAGAAGCCCAATGAGATGGGACAACCGACTAACCCCCCAAGAGACCCAGTACTTC. This sequence encodes CARSPMRWDNRLTPQETQYF.

This chain links TRBV18 with TRBJ1-1; D gene ambiguous. The CDR3 length is 13 residues. Germline V gene lookup returns CDR1 KGHSH and CDR2 LQKENI. Trimming took 2 bases from V and 4 from J, leaving 8 bases between them. In nucleotides, the CDR3 is TGTGCCAGCTCACCAGTGAGTGGCACTGAAGCTTTCTTT. It specifies CASSPVSGTEAFF.

V is TRBV7-9 and J is TRBJ1-1; 7 bases align to TRBD1. The J segment lost 8 bases and the V segment lost 5 bases, leaving 2 bases of the junction unmatched. CDR3 size: 11 residues. Germline-derived CDR1 and CDR2 are SEHNR and FQNEAQ (reference sequence). CDR3: CASSTTGEAFF. As DNA, the CDR3 is TGTGCCAGCAGCACGACAGGGGAAGCTTTCTTT. Variable domain in full (rest from reference TRBV7-9 and TRBJ1-1): DTGVSQNPRHKITKRGQNVTFRCDPISEHNRLYWYRQTLGQGPEFLTYFQNEAQLEKSRLLSDRFSAERPKGSFSTLEIQRTEQGDSAMYLCASSTTGEAFFGQGTRLTVV.

This clone was counted once. The chain uses TRBV5-1 and TRBJ1-2; D ambiguous. CDR1 is SGHRS, CDR2 YFSETQ, per germline. This CDR3 has 15 residues. Trimming pared 1 base from V and 7 bases from J, leaving 17 bases between. DNA of the CDR3: TGCGCCAGCAGCTTGAACCCGACTTCTTCTGCTGGCTACACCTTC. Translating it yields CASSLNPTSSAGYTF.